The rows below give T cell receptor beta chains drawn from one sample of a study of identical twins. One entry per CDR3 protein results from TCRdb running MiXCR on the 5' RACE reads. The top ten hold under 6.5% of the sample, which has about 220,000 distinct CDR3 sequences, 7.5% seen once. The sample also formed part of further work on yellow fever vaccine responses in identical twins.

Sequenced sample: CD8+ T cells sorted from blood. These TCRs come from a woman aged 18-35 years in good health. Both conserved end residues are part of each CDR3. A D gene is named only where the DNA matches it firmly. Rows may omit the clone size; those that give it use once, few, many or a size class.

j_call v_call d_call clone_size cdr3_aa cdr3_nt
TRBJ2-1 TRBV3-1 TRBD2 many CASSQGLAGGHANEQFF TGTGCCAGCAGCCAAGGTCTAGCGGGGGGGCATGCGAATGAGCAGTTCTTC
TRBJ2-7 TRBV6-5 . . CASSWRTESLGEQYF TGTGCCAGCAGTTGGAGGACAGAGTCTTTGGGAGAGCAGTACTTC
TRBJ1-1 TRBV7-9 TRBD1 many CASSLETGETEAFF TGTGCCAGCAGCTTAGAAACAGGGGAAACAGAAGCTTTCTTT
TRBJ2-1 TRBV14 . few CASSHGLLYNEQFF TGTGCCAGCAGCCATGGACTTCTCTACAATGAGCAGTTCTTC
TRBJ2-3 TRBV5-1 . many CASSGTPLPPANTDTQYF TGCGCCAGCAGCGGGACTCCACTCCCCCCGGCAAACACAGATACGCAGTATTTT
TRBJ2-5 TRBV3-1 TRBD2 few CASSQEEVPLAGESWEETQYF TGTGCCAGCAGCCAGGAAGAGGTGCCGCTAGCGGGAGAATCTTGGGAGGAGACCCAGTACTTC
TRBJ2-5 TRBV11-2 . few CASSLLRIETQYF TGTGCCAGCAGCTTATTGAGAATAGAGACCCAGTACTTC
TRBJ1-2 TRBV5-1 TRBD1 . CASTYGPGGYGYTF TGCGCCAGCACCTATGGGCCAGGGGGCTATGGCTACACCTTC
TRBJ2-2 TRBV7-9 . few CASSAQGVTGELFF TGTGCCAGCAGCGCTCAAGGGGTCACCGGGGAGCTGTTTTTT
TRBJ2-2 TRBV7-8 TRBD1 few CASSSPDRGYTGELFF TGTGCCAGCAGCTCGCCCGACAGGGGGTACACCGGGGAGCTGTTTTTT
TRBJ2-1 TRBV3-1 . . CASSRVGGNEQFF TGTGCCAGCAGCCGGGTGGGAGGAAATGAGCAGTTCTTC
TRBJ2-2 TRBV2 TRBD1 . CASSDPRGFTGELFF TGTGCCAGCAGTGACCCCAGGGGGTTTACCGGGGAGCTGTTTTTT
TRBJ2-2 TRBV12-3/TRBV12-4 TRBD1 . CACSLGTGNTGELFF TGTGCCTGCAGTTTAGGGACAGGGAACACCGGGGAGCTGTTTTTT
TRBJ1-2 TRBV7-6 . few CASSLAQEPILYGYTF TGTGCCAGCAGCTTAGCCCAGGAACCGATTCTCTATGGCTACACCTTC
TRBJ2-1 TRBV19 . many CASSAPYNEQFF TGTGCCAGTTCCGCCCCCTACAATGAGCAGTTCTTC
TRBJ2-1 TRBV28 . few CASSLVIDTSIWNEQFF TGTGCCAGCAGCTTGGTGATCGACACTAGCATATGGAATGAGCAGTTCTTC
TRBJ1-3 TRBV20-1 . . CSARGAGVANTIYF TGCAGTGCTAGAGGGGCAGGGGTAGCAAACACCATATATTTT
TRBJ2-3 TRBV19 . few CASSTAGTQGDTQYF TGTGCCAGTAGTACGGCCGGGACACAGGGAGATACGCAGTATTTT
TRBJ2-7 TRBV10-1 . few CASSPLATGEQYF TGCGCCAGCAGTCCGCTAGCAACGGGGGAGCAGTACTTC
TRBJ2-1 TRBV7-3 TRBD2 . CASSLLAGASYNEQFF TGTGCCAGCAGCCTTCTGGCGGGAGCTTCCTACAATGAGCAGTTCTTC
TRBJ2-1 TRBV20-1 . few CSASVGSYNEQFF TGCAGTGCTAGCGTAGGTTCCTACAATGAGCAGTTCTTC
TRBJ2-1 TRBV5-1 . . CASSLGPAPYNEQFF TGCGCCAGCAGCTTGGGACCGGCCCCCTACAATGAGCAGTTCTTC
TRBJ2-1 TRBV20-1 . few CSARTELELDNEQFF TGCAGTGCTAGAACGGAGCTGGAGCTGGACAATGAGCAGTTCTTC
TRBJ2-1 TRBV10-2 . many CASSVILAGLYNEQFF TGCGCCAGCAGTGTCATACTAGCTGGGCTCTACAATGAGCAGTTCTTC
TRBJ2-1 TRBV28 . many CASSLSGFDEQFF TGTGCCAGCAGTTTATCCGGGTTCGATGAGCAGTTCTTC
TRBJ1-5 TRBV15 . many CATSRDFSEDQPQHF TGTGCCACCAGCAGAGATTTTAGTGAGGATCAGCCCCAGCATTTT
TRBJ2-7 TRBV29-1 TRBD1 many CSIRQGLGYEQYF TGCAGCATCCGACAGGGTCTGGGTTACGAGCAGTACTTC
TRBJ2-2 TRBV11-3 TRBD1 . CASSRAGTEMNTGELFF TGTGCCAGCAGCCGGGCCGGGACAGAGATGAACACCGGGGAGCTGTTTTTT
TRBJ2-3 TRBV5-1 . few CASSPEVGRGPNTQYF TGCGCCAGCAGCCCGGAGGTTGGGAGGGGGCCGAATACGCAGTATTTT
TRBJ2-7 TRBV18 . . CASSPIPDVLKYEQYF TGTGCCAGCTCACCTATTCCGGACGTCCTTAAATACGAGCAGTACTTC
TRBJ1-2 TRBV16 . many CASSQGSVEGYTF TGTGCCAGCAGCCAAGGCTCCGTTGAGGGCTACACCTTC
TRBJ2-1 TRBV12-3/TRBV12-4 . few CASSLYWDAEQFF TGTGCCAGCAGTTTATATTGGGACGCTGAGCAGTTCTTC
TRBJ2-4 TRBV12-3/TRBV12-4 . few CASSRDYSAKNIQYF TGTGCCAGCAGTAGGGATTACTCGGCCAAAAACATTCAGTACTTC
TRBJ2-1 TRBV5-5 TRBD2 many CASSFRREGHYEQFF TGTGCCAGCAGCTTTCGGCGGGAGGGCCACTATGAGCAGTTCTTC
TRBJ2-5 TRBV5-1 TRBD1 few CASSPEGGAGETQYF TGCGCCAGCAGCCCGGAAGGGGGCGCGGGAGAGACCCAGTACTTC
TRBJ2-1 TRBV6-6 TRBD2 . CASSLAAINEQFF TGTGCCAGCAGTCTAGCGGCAATCAATGAGCAGTTCTTC
TRBJ1-1 TRBV20-1 . . CSAATRGRLRGVGHTEAFF TGCAGTGCCGCGACGAGGGGACGGCTGCGCGGCGTGGGGCACACTGAAGCTTTCTTT
TRBJ2-7 TRBV28 TRBD1 few CASSLGGQGACEQYF TGTGCCAGCAGTTTGGGCGGGCAGGGGGCTTGCGAGCAGTACTTC
TRBJ2-5 TRBV3-1 . . CASSHETLSRDRLYF TGTGCCAGCAGCCACGAAACCCTGAGCCGGGACCGACTTTACTTC
TRBJ1-4 TRBV27 TRBD1 . CASRGRDRGYVGTNEKLFF TGTGCCAGCAGGGGCCGGGACAGGGGATACGTGGGGACTAATGAAAAACTGTTTTTT
TRBJ2-5 TRBV7-7 . . CASSSRGRETQYF TGTGCCAGCAGCTCTAGGGGCAGGGAGACCCAGTACTTC
TRBJ1-4 TRBV27 TRBD1 few CASRTGANEKLFF TGTGCCAGCAGGACAGGGGCTAATGAAAAACTGTTTTTT
TRBJ2-1 TRBV7-7 TRBD2 many CASSLGWREVNEQFF TGTGCCAGCAGCTTGGGGTGGCGGGAGGTCAATGAGCAGTTCTTC
TRBJ2-1 TRBV12-3/TRBV12-4 TRBD2 many CAALGGGGSGEQFF TGTGCCGCCCTCGGGGGCGGGGGGAGCGGTGAGCAGTTCTTC
TRBJ2-1 TRBV7-6 . . CASSFAGPESDNEQFF TGTGCCAGCAGCTTCGCCGGGCCCGAGTCGGATAATGAGCAGTTCTTC
TRBJ2-1 TRBV4-2 . few CASSQENYRLDNEQFF TGTGCCAGCAGCCAAGAAAACTACCGCTTGGACAATGAGCAGTTCTTC
TRBJ2-7 TRBV7-8 TRBD1 . CASSEDTGDLGASYEQYF TGTGCCAGCAGCGAAGATACAGGGGACCTAGGCGCGTCCTACGAGCAGTACTTC
TRBJ2-1 TRBV5-1 TRBD2 many CASSFSSGVYNEQFF TGCGCCAGCAGCTTCTCTAGCGGGGTATACAATGAGCAGTTCTTC
TRBJ2-3 TRBV29-1 TRBD2 many CSVEELRTSGGADTQYF TGCAGCGTTGAAGAGCTCCGGACTAGCGGGGGGGCAGATACGCAGTATTTT
TRBJ1-3 TRBV11-2 . . CASSPAGFGDSGNTIYF TGTGCCAGCAGCCCAGCGGGGTTCGGTGACTCTGGAAACACCATATATTTT
TRBJ2-3 TRBV9 TRBD2 few CASSPRGGGASTDTQYF TGTGCCAGCAGCCCACGTGGCGGGGGGGCTAGCACAGATACGCAGTATTTT
TRBJ1-1 TRBV12-3/TRBV12-4 . many CASSGGRRGLGGAFF TGTGCCAGCAGTGGCGGCAGGAGAGGCCTCGGGGGAGCTTTCTTT
TRBJ2-2 TRBV3-1 . few CASSQDRRQPTGELFF TGTGCCAGCAGCCAAGATCGGCGTCAACCCACCGGGGAGCTGTTTTTT
TRBJ2-5 TRBV28 . . CASVSGAQETQYF TGTGCCAGCGTCAGCGGAGCCCAAGAGACCCAGTACTTC
TRBJ2-1 TRBV7-6 TRBD2 . CASSLGTSGLGGNEQFF TGTGCCAGCAGCTTAGGGACTAGCGGCCTAGGGGGAAATGAGCAGTTCTTC
TRBJ2-1 TRBV19 TRBD1 few CASHTGGISYNEQFF TGTGCCAGCCACACAGGGGGCATCTCCTACAATGAGCAGTTCTTC
TRBJ2-1 TRBV10-2 . . CASSESPGGNEQFF TGCGCCAGCAGTGAGAGTCCGGGCGGGAATGAGCAGTTCTTC
TRBJ1-1 TRBV12-3/TRBV12-4 . many CASSLGTPTEAFF TGTGCCAGCAGTTTGGGGACACCTACTGAAGCTTTCTTT
TRBJ2-1 TRBV5-4 TRBD2 few CASSLRASGFYNEQFF TGTGCCAGCAGCTTGAGGGCTAGCGGGTTTTACAATGAGCAGTTCTTC